Included here is one T cell receptor (beta chain) sequence, with context. Antigen: not known. This sample was taken from a study of T cells in Graves' hyperthyroidism and ophthalmopathy. Study-wide results and caveats: By a 13 V-J model, ophthalmopathy was set apart from stable hyperthyroidism.

What was amplified from RNA transcripts were TCR beta CDR3 regions. HTBI primers were the set used in a first-round RT-PCR of the TCR CDR3. Each CDR3 protein is one row after TCRdb ran MiXCR on the multiplex PCR reads. The profile shows around 690,000 distinct CDR3 sequences, roughly 20% of them singletons. This CDR3 spans 13 amino acids. Between the trimmed V and J ends, which lost 1 base and 6 bases, there was a span of 9 bases. Germline assignment: CDR1 SEHNR and CDR2 FQNEAQ (reference sequence). Sequences were obtained from blood. V and J are TRBV7-9 and TRBJ2-5, with no clear D. The receptor was derived from a young man with Graves' ophthalmopathy. As DNA, the CDR3 is TGTGCCAGCAGCTTAGGGCAATGGCAGACCCAGTACTTC. It translates to CASSLGQWQTQYF.